This T cell receptor beta chain was documented in a study of blood T cells in healthy people across ages. The study, taken as a whole, reports: When set beside aged donors, long-lived donors presented more naive CD4+ cells and higher diversity. The donors' CMV status was not determined, possibly confounding changes in expanded clonotypes. Older age went with lower TCR beta diversity per million T cells, in a roughly linear way.

Total RNA, at least 5.5 micrograms per sample, came from PBMCs. CDR1 is ENHRY and CDR2 is SYGVKD in the germline V gene. Trimming cost V 0 bases and J 0 bases, with 12 bases left between them. The CDR3 consists of 18 residues. Primers used in a second PCR of about 6 to 11 cycles were a sample-barcoded 5' primer and a J-beta primer mix. Each CDR3 protein is one row after TCRdb ran MiXCR on the 5' RACE reads. The sample has roughly 1,300,000 distinct CDR3 sequences; 59% are singletons. There are a few counts of this clonotype. Its specificity is unknown. V is TRBV10-3 and J is TRBJ2-6; D gene unclear. The TCR comes from a man between 18 and 29 years old in good health. Sequencing was done on a sample of blood. CDR3: CAISESTDPYSGANVLTF. The CDR3 DNA sequence: TGTGCCATCAGTGAGTCTACCGATCCCTACTCTGGGGCCAACGTCCTGACTTTC.